Below, 10 T cell receptor beta chains from the same sample are listed, as sequenced in a study of long-term antiretroviral therapy in people with HIV. The assay used was immunoSEQ (version v3.0), run at survey level. Clones were sequenced by immunoSEQ multiplex PCR, and TCRdb holds only the in-frame ones, with some missing. The profile shows about 20,000 clones, about 91% of them singletons. The sample here was unsorted PBMCs, taken 4.4 years after starting antiretroviral therapy. The receptors were sampled from a woman in her forties or fifties with HIV.

The chain is built from TRBV6-5 and TRBJ2-1, with TRBD1 matching over 10 bases. The CDR3 consists of 16 residues. CDR1 is MNHEY, CDR2 SVGAGI, per germline. Losses at the gene ends were 4 bases for V and 7 bases for J; bases not matched to a gene: 10. The CDR3 bases are TGTGCCAGCAGTTTCTGGGACGGGACAGGGGTAAATGAGCAGTTCTTC. Translating it yields CASSFWDGTGVNEQFF.

The genes are TRBV27 and TRBJ1-1; 9 nucleotides align to TRBD1. Germline V lookup: CDR1 MNHEY, CDR2 SMNVEV (reference sequence). This CDR3 comprises 15 residues. Trimming took 5 bases from V and 2 from J; bases not matched to a gene: 6. CDR3 nucleotides: TGTGCCAGCAGTCCTATGGGACAGGGTAACACTGAAGCTTTCTTT. Its translation is CASSPMGQGNTEAFF.

V and J are TRBV5-6 and TRBJ2-3, with TRBD1 matching over 8 bases. CDR1 is SGHDT, CDR2 YYEEEE, per germline. The V gene end was trimmed by 4 bases and the J gene end by 0 bases; junction bases not matched to a gene: 4. The CDR3 length is 15 residues. CDR3 DNA sequence: TGTGCCAGCAGCACCAGACAGGGGAGCACAGATACGCAGTATTTT. Its translation is CASSTRQGSTDTQYF.

The chain uses TRBV2 and TRBJ1-5, with D tentatively TRBD1 (5 bases). V lost 1 base to trimming and J lost 7 bases, with 23 bases between them. Germline V gives CDR1 SNHLY, CDR2 FYNNEI. The CDR3 covers 18 residues. This chain's CDR3 is CASSEGQGLKFGYQPQHF. The CDR3 DNA sequence: TGTGCCAGCAGTGAAGGGCAGGGACTCAAGTTCGGGTACCAGCCCCAGCATTTT.

The V and J genes are TRBV19 and TRBJ1-4, with D hard to call. CDR1 is LNHDA and CDR2 is SQIVND in the germline V gene (reference sequence). CDR3 length: 16 amino acids. V lost 2 bases, J lost 0 bases, and 10 bases lay in between. The CDR3 region has the DNA TGTGCCAGTAGTATAATTTGGCCTGCAACTAATGAAAAACTGTTTTTT. Protein sequence: CASSIIWPATNEKLFF.

The CDR3 coding sequence is TGTGCCAGCAGTACCGGGACACTAGGCTACACCTTC. It specifies CASSTGTLGYTF. V usage is TRBV2 and J usage is TRBJ1-2; possibly TRBD1 for D (6 bases). Germline CDR1 SNHLY, CDR2 FYNNEI. CDR3 length: 12 residues. Trimming took off 5 bases at V and 8 bases at J, with 12 bases between the two ends.

This clone was seen a single time. V and J are TRBV5-1 and TRBJ2-1, with D possibly matching TRBD2 (6 bases). CDR1 is SGHRS and CDR2 is YFSETQ in the germline V gene. V lost 2 bases and J 6 bases, leaving 18 bases between the germline ends. The CDR3 contains 16 residues. The CDR3 DNA is TGCGCCAGCAGCTTACCGGGACTGTCCCCCATCAATGAGCAGTTCTTC. This gives the protein CASSLPGLSPINEQFF.

The chain is built from TRBV25-1 and TRBJ1-1; D uncertain. V lost 7 bases and J lost 3, with 9 bases in between. The CDR3 length is 12 residues. The V gene's germline CDR1 is MGHDK and CDR2 SYGVNS. The CDR3 protein is CASKERDTEAFF. CDR3 in DNA: TGTGCCAGCAAAGAAAGGGACACTGAAGCTTTCTTT.

V gene TRBV19 combines with J gene TRBJ2-7; a weak D match, TRBD2 (5 bases). V lost 5 bases and J lost 7, with 24 bases in between. There are 16 residues in the CDR3. From germline, CDR1 is LNHDA and CDR2 SQIVND (reference sequence). CDR3 DNA: TGTGCCAGTAGTGCTCGGACGGTTACAGCTCCGGGGGAGCAGTACTTC. Translated: CASSARTVTAPGEQYF.

J is TRBJ2-3 and V is TRBV6-1; 7 positions agree with TRBD2. The V gene end was trimmed by 2 bases and the J gene end by 3 bases; junction bases not matched to a gene: 5. The germline V gene encodes CDR1 MNHNS and CDR2 SASEGT. The CDR3 runs to 15 residues. The CDR3 DNA reads TGTGCCAGCAGTGAAATTAGCGGGTTAACAGATACGCAGTATTTT. Amino acid sequence: CASSEISGLTDTQYF.